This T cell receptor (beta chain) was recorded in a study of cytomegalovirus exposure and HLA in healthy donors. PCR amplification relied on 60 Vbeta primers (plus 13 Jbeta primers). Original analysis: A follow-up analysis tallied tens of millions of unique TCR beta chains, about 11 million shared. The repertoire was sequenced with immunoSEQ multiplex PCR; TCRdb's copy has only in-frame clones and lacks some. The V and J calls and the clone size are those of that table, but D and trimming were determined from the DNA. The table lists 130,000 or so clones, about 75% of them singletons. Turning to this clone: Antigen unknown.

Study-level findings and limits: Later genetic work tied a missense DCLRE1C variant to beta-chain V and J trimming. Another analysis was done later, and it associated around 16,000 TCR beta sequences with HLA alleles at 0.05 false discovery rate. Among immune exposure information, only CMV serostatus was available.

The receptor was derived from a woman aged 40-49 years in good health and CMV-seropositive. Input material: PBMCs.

As DNA, the CDR3 is TGTGCCACCAGCAGTGGGGACAGGGGACTTGGGGATAATCAGCCCCAGCATTTT. Translated: CATSSGDRGLGDNQPQHF. The chain is built from TRBV15 and TRBJ1-5, with 10 bases fitting TRBD1. This CDR3 contains 18 residues. The germline V gene encodes CDR1 LNHNV and CDR2 YYDKDF (reference sequence). The J segment lost 4 bases and the V segment lost 3 bases, leaving 12 bases of the junction unmatched. Full variable domain (remainder filled in from reference TRBV15 and TRBJ1-5): DAMVIQNPRYQVTQFGKPVTLSCSQTLNHNVMYWYQQKSSQAPKLLFHYYDKDFNNEADTPDNFQSRRPNTSFCFLDIRSPGLGDTAMYLCATSSGDRGLGDNQPQHFGDGTRLSIL.